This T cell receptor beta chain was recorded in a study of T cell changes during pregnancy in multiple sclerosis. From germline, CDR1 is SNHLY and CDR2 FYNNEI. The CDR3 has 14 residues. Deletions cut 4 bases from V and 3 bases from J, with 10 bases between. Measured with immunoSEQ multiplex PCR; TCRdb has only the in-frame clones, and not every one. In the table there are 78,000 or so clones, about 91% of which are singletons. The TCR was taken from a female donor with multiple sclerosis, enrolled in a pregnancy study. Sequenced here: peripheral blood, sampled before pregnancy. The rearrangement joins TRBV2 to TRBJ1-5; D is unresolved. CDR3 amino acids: CASSVSGNNQPQHF. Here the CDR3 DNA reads TGTGCCAGCAGTGTATCGGGAAACAATCAGCCCCAGCATTTT.